The T cell receptor beta chain under discussion was sequenced for a study of blood T cell repertoires in COVID-19. Study-level information: The United States, Italy and Spain were the sources of the acute and convalescent COVID-19 samples. Sources were T cells, B-cell-depleted T cells, or PBMCs; the material itself was cDNA or gDNA.

Authors' analysis steps: By means of reference gene primer amplification, nucleated cell counts were estimated. Some clones are missing from TCRdb's copy, which holds only in-frame ones; the method was immunoSEQ multiplex PCR. The V and J calls and clone size are taken from that table; D and trimming were inferred from the DNA. Altogether 270,000 or so clones are present, 82% being singletons, with the ten largest covering roughly 3.1%. The CDR3 is made up of 14 amino acids. V lost 6 bases to trimming and J lost 4 bases, with 15 bases between them. CDR1 and CDR2 from the germline V gene are MDHEN and SYDVKM. This clone was seen just once.

The sequence came from a woman aged 18-30 years with acute or convalescent COVID-19. Sequencing was carried out using peripheral blood. V is TRBV28 and J is TRBJ1-1, with D perhaps matching TRBD1 (5 bases). The CDR3 protein is CASRLALQGTEAFF. CDR3 nucleotides: TGTGCCAGCAGACTCGCACTCCAGGGCACTGAAGCTTTCTTT.